The present entry profiles one T cell receptor (beta chain) with its context. These data belong to a study of blood T cell repertoires in COVID-19. Study at large: Sites across the United States, Italy and Spain contributed samples from acute and convalescent COVID-19.

Participant-reported clinical history was the basis for cohort assignment. The germline gives CDR1 MDHEN, CDR2 SYDVKM. The germline V and J ends were trimmed by 7 bases and 4 bases, with 11 bases remaining between them. This CDR3 has 13 residues. As originally analysed: By means of reference gene primer amplification, nucleated cell counts were estimated. Only in-frame clones appear in the TCRdb table, and some are missing; sequencing was by immunoSEQ multiplex PCR. The V and J calls and clone size were taken over from that table, and D and trimming were inferred from the DNA. The table has 180,000 or so clones, 65% to 85% seen once.

The sample taken for sequencing was PBMCs or T cells enriched from blood (not recorded which). The origin of this receptor is a woman aged 50 to 60 in a cohort exposed to, infected with or recovered from COVID-19 (not recorded which). The chain recombines TRBV28 with TRBJ2-1; D is perhaps TRBD2 (6 bases). The CDR3 DNA sequence: TGTGCCAGCACCCGGGACTCTTACAATGAGCAGTTCTTC. It specifies CASTRDSYNEQFF.